This TCR beta chain was sequenced during a study of T cells in Graves' hyperthyroidism and ophthalmopathy. TCR beta CDR3 regions were amplified from RNA transcripts. First-round RT-PCR with HTBI primers amplified the TCR CDR3 region. TCRdb re-called the multiplex PCR reads with MiXCR, one entry per CDR3 protein. In the table there are a few hundred thousand distinct CDR3 sequences, approximately 16% of which are singletons. With duration under 3 months, ophthalmopathy was active: Clinical Activity Score at least 3, NOSPECS at least 4. It was around 11 ml of fresh peripheral blood that supplied the PBMCs. This clonotype was counted at least ten times. The antigen remains unidentified. The V and J ends lost 6 bases and 3 bases, in that order; junction bases with no gene match: 7. CDR3 length equals 14 residues. The germline gives CDR1 KGHSH, CDR2 LQKENI. Study observations and caveats: Most thyroid clonotypes expanded above 0.001 were also detected in blood.

This chain links TRBV18 with TRBJ2-7; 8 bases line up with TRBD1. Sequencing input: blood. This clonotype was sampled from a woman in her 30s with Graves' ophthalmopathy. In DNA form, the CDR3 reads TGTGCCAGCTCCGACAGGGGAGAAGTCTACGAGCAGTACTTC. It codes for CASSDRGEVYEQYF.